The entry below describes one TCR beta chain. This entry belongs to a study of identical twins. Template switching (which added a universal primer site) was used, and cDNA carried unique molecular identifiers. TCRdb redid the calling of the 5' RACE reads with MiXCR, one entry per CDR3 protein. The sample consists of approximately 250,000 distinct CDR3 sequences, under 8.5% of them appearing once. V was pared by 5 bases and J by 9 bases, with 10 bases between. The CDR3 runs to 12 residues. Germline CDR1 is MNHEY and CDR2 is SMNVEV (reference sequence). The sample was also reused in another study, on T cells expressing NK-cell markers. As that report states: The study drew TCR beta repertoires from sorted CD3+CD56+NKG2C+, CD3+CD56+NKG2C- and CD3+CD56-NKG2C+ T cells.

The V and J genes are TRBV27 and TRBJ2-2; unclear D gene. The source is a woman aged 18-29 years in good health. Sample: CD8+ T cells sorted from blood. Here the CDR3 reads CASSPSPRELFF. The CDR3 nucleotides are TGTGCCAGCAGTCCCTCCCCTAGGGAGCTGTTTTTT.